This T cell receptor (beta chain) was documented in a study of CD8+ T cells in alopecia areata (dated by TCRdb to the late 2010s). In the study overall: Treated patients were enrolled in an open-label pilot trial of oral tofacitinib, 5 to 10 mg twice daily, for moderate-to-severe alopecia areata. Scalp clonality was compared across normal scalp (n=4), patchy alopecia areata scalp (n=8), and alopecia totalis/universalis scalp (n=8). For the treated patients, the SALT score, which quantifies what percentage of scalp surface area is affected, served as the measure of disease severity. The RNA source kit depended on sample type: the PAXgene miRNA kit for fixed scalp, the miRNeasy kit for PBMCs, and the RNeasy kit for mouse skin. Patients on tofacitinib were biopsied at baseline and after 4 and 24 weeks of treatment, and several of the patients also had a later scalp biopsy. TCRbeta CDR3 regions were amplified by immunoSEQ multiplex PCR using 35 Vbeta forward and 13 Jbeta reverse primers. To study T cell clonal expansion in alopecia areata, the researchers applied high-throughput TCRbeta sequencing to both the C3H/HeJ mouse model and human patients. Tofacitinib was administered for 6 to 18 months, and 6 months of follow-up off drug were then conducted to assess delayed response and recurrence. Scalp tissue and sorted CD4+ and CD8+ peripheral blood T cells from patchy and totalis/universalis alopecia areata patients and from healthy controls were covered by human TCRbeta sequencing. General findings and caveats noted by the study authors: With tofacitinib, both scalp clonality and the number of expanded CD8+ clones among the top 100 scalp clones went down significantly. Resident alphabeta T cells in normal human skin are also sequenced, complicating scalp TCR repertoire analysis, unlike mouse skin dominated by gammadelta T cells. Because the treated cohort was small and had just a single nonresponder, larger studies are needed to establish links between baseline CD8+ expansion and response. During tofacitinib treatment, many expanded lesional clones remained in scalp and blood, and this persistence may partly explain relapse after treatment is stopped. Higher clonality and more expanded CD8+ clones were observed in lesional scalp than in normal scalp, particularly in alopecia totalis/universalis, a finding suggestive of antigenic drive. TCR sequences shared between patients were less clear than in mice, possibly partly because of HLA diversity in the patient population.

CDR3 length: 13 amino acids, cysteine to phenylalanine. The retained sequence is limited to the CDR3, 39 bases, with the frame set at the first base. Sequences MGHRA (CDR1) and YSYEKL (CDR2) are obtained from the germline V gene. V loses 2 bases, J loses 7 bases, and the germline ends lie 9 bases apart. The treatment or condition label here, explained by the study, means: oral pan-JAK inhibitor, 5-10 mg twice daily. From alopecia areata patients, peripheral blood was collected along with lesional scalp punch biopsies. PBMCs were separated by density centrifugation and stained for CD3, CD4 and CD8, after which CD4+ and CD8+ T cells were sorted on a FACSAria. Preparation of the library involved the immunoSEQ multiplex PCR assay. RNA was extracted from all samples and reverse transcribed into cDNA, which served as template for TCR sequencing. First-strand cDNA was synthesized using SuperScript III with a 2:1 mix of oligo-dT and random hexamers. A synthetic immune receptor repertoire was used to assess amplification bias, and residual bias was removed computationally. Concerning the study's data processing: Raw reads were preprocessed for error removal, and CDR3 was defined according to IMGT conventions as running from the conserved cysteine to phenylalanine. To get clonality, Shannon entropy was normalized by log2 of the number of productive unique TCRs and the result was subtracted from 1. CD4 or CD8 identity of scalp clones was inferred by cross-referencing scalp TCRbeta sequences with sorted blood CD4 and CD8 repertoires. TCRdb's version of the immuneACCESS table is confined to in-frame rearrangements and falls short of the full clone set. An unresolved V gene accounts for under half of the shortfall where checked; the remainder is of unknown origin. That table supplies the V and J calls and clone size; D and trimming were determined from the DNA. The sample records approximately 65,000 clones, around 42% of which are singletons. Roughly 20% of the sample rests with the top ten.

Remarks on this clone: The antigen it recognizes is unknown. Base-call qualities are not available, and no considerably larger clone is one nucleotide away.

The chain links TRBV4-1 with TRBJ1-5; a confident D gene designation cannot be given. Sequencing was performed on CD8+ T cells sorted from blood, taken at roughly week 36, from a patient treated with tofacitinib. The origin of this receptor is a human donor with alopecia areata. The CDR3 here reads CASSQTENQPQHF. Here is the DNA: TGCGCCAGCAGCCAAACGGAGAACCAGCCCCAGCATTTT.